This passage covers 29 T cell receptor beta chains from one sample sequenced in a study of cytomegalovirus exposure and HLA in healthy donors. The PCR made use of 60 Vbeta and 13 Jbeta primers. The method was immunoSEQ multiplex PCR; TCRdb's version includes in-frame clones alone and lacks a portion of them. This sample contains about 58,000 clones. The sequenced sample consisted of PBMCs. These receptors all stem from a woman between 18 and 29 years old in good health and CMV-seronegative.

The CDR3 spells CASSHGTERGNSPLHF. The CDR3 coding sequence is TGTGCCAGCTCACACGGGACAGAGAGAGGTAATTCACCCCTCCACTTT. The chain couples TRBV18 to TRBJ1-6; 7 bases map to TRBD1. The CDR3 runs 16 residues. Germline V gene sequence: CDR1 KGHSH, CDR2 LQKENI. V was clipped by 4 bases and J by 6 bases; unmatched bases: 9.

The chain recombines TRBV6-4 with TRBJ2-1; 12 bases line up with TRBD1. This CDR3 has 15 amino acids. V lost 2 bases and J lost 5; bases outside the gene matches: 1. In germline, CDR1 is MRHNA, CDR2 SNTAGT. The CDR3 DNA follows: TGTGCCAGCAGTGACGGGACAGGGGGCGACAATGAGCAGTTCTTC. Protein product: CASSDGTGGDNEQFF.

The chain couples TRBV6-6 to TRBJ2-7, with no clear D. V lost 5 bases and J 6 bases, leaving 8 bases between the germline ends. The CDR3 covers 11 residues. From germline, CDR1 is MNHNY and CDR2 SVGAGI (reference sequence). CDR3 sequence (DNA): TGTGCCAGCAGTCGCGTCTCCGAGCAGTACTTC. Translating it yields CASSRVSEQYF.

The chain combines TRBV7-3 with TRBJ1-1; 7 bases match TRBD1. V lost 5 bases to trimming and J lost 2 bases; unmatched junction nucleotides: 5. Per germline, CDR1 SGHTA and CDR2 FQGTGA. CDR3 length: 14 amino acids. The CDR3 spells CASSRTGPNTEAFF. The CDR3 coding sequence is TGTGCCAGCAGCCGGACAGGACCAAACACTGAAGCTTTCTTT.

Written as DNA, the CDR3 is TGTGCCAGCAGCTTATCAGGGGGCGAGAATCCCTATGGCTACACCTTC. Its translation is CASSLSGGENPYGYTF. The rearrangement joins TRBV7-2 to TRBJ1-2, with 8 bases lining up with TRBD1. The V gene end was trimmed by 2 bases and the J gene end by 4 bases; junction bases not matched to a gene: 9. Germline V gives CDR1 SGHTA, CDR2 FQGNSA. The CDR3 spans 16 residues.

This chain connects TRBV19 to TRBJ1-1, with D possibly TRBD1 on 5 matching bases. The CDR3 is 13 residues long. Germline CDR1 and CDR2: LNHDA and SQIVND (reference sequence). V was trimmed by 7 bases and J by 1 base, leaving 10 bases between them. The CDR3 DNA reads TGTGCCAGTAAGCAGGGCGCGAACACTGAAGCTTTCTTT. Amino acid sequence: CASKQGANTEAFF.

The rearrangement joins TRBV4-1 to TRBJ2-1; TRBD2 matches 9 bases. Germline V gene lookup returns CDR1 MGHRA and CDR2 YSYEKL. The CDR3 covers 17 residues. J was trimmed by 5 bases and V by 4 bases; bases with no gene match: 12. The CDR3 sequence is CASSPRTTSGTDNEQFF. The CDR3 DNA sequence: TGCGCCAGCAGCCCCCGGACGACTAGCGGTACAGACAATGAGCAGTTCTTC.

CDR3 loop: CASSLDLTEAFF. CDR3 in DNA: TGCGCCAGCAGCTTGGATTTAACTGAAGCTTTCTTT. The chain links TRBV5-1 to TRBJ1-1; D remains unclear. V was clipped by 0 bases and J by 5 bases, with 5 bases between them. Germline V gives CDR1 SGHRS, CDR2 YFSETQ. The CDR3 is made up of 12 amino acids.

The chain couples TRBV4-1 to TRBJ2-5; 7 nucleotides agree with TRBD2. Per the germline V gene, CDR1 is MGHRA and CDR2 is YSYEKL. This CDR3 region has 13 residues. V lost 5 bases and J lost 6; bases outside the gene matches: 6. CDR3 bases: TGCGCCAGCAGCGACCGGGACTACAAGACCCAGTACTTC. This sequence encodes CASSDRDYKTQYF.

The chain combines TRBV20-1 with TRBJ2-7; D ambiguous. The CDR3 has 11 amino acids. V gave up 5 bases and J gave up 4 bases, with 9 bases separating them. Germline assignment: CDR1 DFQATT and CDR2 SNEGSKA (reference sequence). The CDR3 DNA sequence: TGCAGTGCTTCCGACACATACGAGCAGTACTTC. Protein sequence: CSASDTYEQYF.

This rearrangement joins TRBV25-1 to TRBJ2-1; 9 bases are shared with TRBD2. The CDR3 is 16 residues long. V shed 2 bases and J 10 bases; nucleotides not matched to a gene: 12. CDR1 and CDR2 (germline): MGHDK, SYGVNS. The CDR3 sequence: CASSETRLAEPWEQFF. The CDR3 nucleotides read TGTGCCAGCAGTGAAACAAGACTAGCGGAGCCTTGGGAGCAGTTCTTC.

The chain recombines TRBV19 with TRBJ1-6; no clear D. The CDR3 sequence is 14 residues long. Germline loops: CDR1 LNHDA, CDR2 SQIVND (reference sequence). Trimming stripped 7 bases from V and 6 bases from J, with 13 bases between. CDR3 DNA: TGTGCCAGTAATCCCGGGGAGGGTAATTCACCCCTCCACTTT. This codes for CASNPGEGNSPLHF.

The chain employs TRBV25-1 and TRBJ1-6; no firm D call. V dropped 8 bases and J dropped 8 bases, with 13 bases sitting between them. Per the germline V gene, CDR1 is MGHDK and CDR2 is SYGVNS. The CDR3 totals 13 residues. For the CDR3, the DNA is TGTGCCAGCCATCGACTCCGGGATTCACCCCTCCACTTT. It codes for CASHRLRDSPLHF.

CDR3 sequence (DNA): TGTGCCTGGAGTACCTCGGGGGAGACCCAGTACTTC. Translating gives CAWSTSGETQYF. The chain combines TRBV30 with TRBJ2-5, with D perhaps matching TRBD2 (5 bases). This CDR3 region has 12 residues. Trimming shortened V by 2 bases and J by 5 bases, and 9 bases separated the two germline ends. Germline CDR1 and CDR2: GTSNPN and SVGIG (reference sequence).

This chain links TRBV5-6 with TRBJ1-4, with TRBD1 matching over 7 bases. This CDR3 region has 14 residues. With 0 bases clipped from V and 8 bases from J, the junction kept 4 bases outside the gene matches. Germline assignment: CDR1 SGHDT and CDR2 YYEEEE. This CDR3 is CASSLEGAVEKLFF. The CDR3, as DNA: TGTGCCAGCAGCTTGGAGGGGGCGGTGGAAAAACTGTTTTTT.

The chain recombines TRBV5-6 with TRBJ2-1; 10 nucleotides agree with TRBD1. Trimming at V came to 2 bases and at J to 5 bases, leaving 4 bases not matched to a gene. Germline lookup yields CDR1 SGHDT and CDR2 YYEEEE. There are 15 residues in the CDR3. Here the CDR3 reads CASSLTGTGDNEQFF. The CDR3 DNA is TGTGCCAGCAGCTTAACCGGGACAGGGGACAATGAGCAGTTCTTC.

The chain combines TRBV5-1 with TRBJ2-3, with a weak D call TRBD2 (6 bases). With 3 bases removed from V and 11 bases from J, the gap between germline ends came to 13 bases. Germline loops: CDR1 SGHRS, CDR2 YFSETQ. This CDR3 is built from 12 residues. CDR3 sequence: CASSSGLPEQYF. The CDR3 DNA reads as TGCGCCAGCAGCTCGGGACTCCCAGAGCAGTATTTT.

V and J are TRBV5-6 and TRBJ1-1; 7 nucleotides agree with TRBD1. Germline CDR1 and CDR2: SGHDT and YYEEEE. This CDR3 spans 17 amino acids. Trimming took 0 bases from V and 4 from J; bases not matched to a gene: 12. CDR3 region: CASSLGPLQGLVTEAFF. The CDR3 nucleotides are TGTGCCAGCAGCTTGGGTCCCTTACAGGGGCTTGTCACTGAAGCTTTCTTT.

V gene TRBV6-1 combines with J gene TRBJ2-7; 8 nucleotides line up with TRBD2. V lost 7 bases to trimming and J lost 3 bases; unmatched junction nucleotides: 8. CDR3 length equals 14 residues. The germline V gene encodes CDR1 MNHNS and CDR2 SASEGT. The CDR3 reads CASIFSGNLYEQYF. The CDR3 DNA sequence: TGTGCCAGCATCTTTAGCGGGAACCTCTACGAGCAGTACTTC.

V and J are TRBV4-2 and TRBJ2-7; a possible D gene is TRBD2 (6 bases). The germline V gene encodes CDR1 LGHNA and CDR2 YNFKEQ. V was trimmed by 0 bases and J by 3 bases, leaving 27 bases between them. The CDR3 has 20 amino acids. CDR3 residues: CASSQEVRARGTYPIYEQYF. CDR3 nucleotides: TGTGCCAGCAGCCAAGAGGTGAGGGCTCGCGGGACTTACCCTATCTACGAGCAGTACTTC.

The chain combines TRBV5-1 with TRBJ1-2, with D uncertain. V lost 0 bases, J lost 5 bases, and 11 bases lay in between. Per germline, CDR1 SGHRS and CDR2 YFSETQ. The CDR3 is made up of 14 amino acids. The CDR3 sequence: CASSLEQTTYGYTF. The CDR3 DNA reads TGCGCCAGCAGCTTGGAACAGACGACATATGGCTACACCTTC.

This sequence joins TRBV7-3 and TRBJ1-3, with D possibly matching TRBD1 (6 bases). In germline, CDR1 is SGHTA, CDR2 FQGTGA. This CDR3 is 13 amino acids long. Trimming stripped 3 bases from V and 6 bases from J, with 9 bases between. The CDR3 coding sequence is TGTGCCAGCAGCTTTGGGGGGGCAAACACCATATATTTT. It translates to CASSFGGANTIYF.

The V and J genes are TRBV5-1 and TRBJ2-3; D ambiguous. Germline CDR1 is SGHRS and CDR2 is YFSETQ. Between the trimmed V and J ends, which lost 4 bases and 0 bases, there was a span of 9 bases. The CDR3 contains 14 residues. As DNA, the CDR3 is TGCGCCAGCAGCCCTATGACTAGCACAGATACGCAGTATTTT. Protein sequence: CASSPMTSTDTQYF.

This chain uses TRBV10-3 with TRBJ2-7, with D tentatively TRBD2 (6 bases). This CDR3 has 14 residues. Germline assignment: CDR1 ENHRY and CDR2 SYGVKD. Trimming left V 3 bases short and J 0 bases short, with 9 bases between. The CDR3 region is CAISEQRASYEQYF. The CDR3 DNA reads TGTGCCATCAGTGAACAGCGGGCCTCCTACGAGCAGTACTTC.

V and J are TRBV9 and TRBJ2-3; D is perhaps TRBD2 (6 bases). Germline CDR1 and CDR2: SGDLS and YYNGEE. V was shortened by 2 bases and J by 2 bases, with 9 bases between the two germline ends. The CDR3 has 14 amino acids. The CDR3 is CASSVGGITDTQYF. The CDR3, as DNA: TGTGCCAGCAGCGTGGGGGGAATCACAGATACGCAGTATTTT. Full variable domain (missing parts from reference TRBV9 and TRBJ2-3): DSGVTQTPKHLITATGQRVTLRCSPRSGDLSVYWYQQSLDQGLQFLIQYYNGEERAKGNILERFSAQQFPDLHSELNLSSLELGDSALYFCASSVGGITDTQYFGPGTRLTVL.

The chain's CDR3 is CASSQDIEVGELFF. The CDR3 nucleotides read TGTGCCAGCAGCCAAGATATAGAGGTCGGGGAGCTGTTTTTT. The chain employs TRBV16 and TRBJ2-2; D not certain. CDR3 length equals 14 residues. The germline gives CDR1 KGHSY, CDR2 FQNENV. The V and J ends lost 2 bases and 7 bases respectively, with 11 bases between them.

A word on this clone: The junction differs from germline at one of its ends, possibly a read error. V is TRBV29-1 and J is TRBJ1-1; D is possibly TRBD1 (5 bases). The CDR3 runs to 13 residues. Germline V CDR1 and CDR2: SQVTM, ANQGSEA. The CDR3, as DNA: TGCAGCGCGGAAGGGGTTATGAACACTGAAGATTTCTTT. Translation gives CSAEGVMNTEDFF. The variable domain in full, with the rest retrieved from reference TRBV29-1 and TRBJ1-1, is SAVISQKPSRDICQRGTSLTIQCQVDSQVTMMFWYRQQPGQSLTLIATANQGSEATYESGFVIDKFPISRPNLTFSTLTVSNMSPEDSSIYLCSAEGVMNTEDFFGQGTRLTVV.

The rearrangement joins TRBV9 to TRBJ2-7, with TRBD2 as a possible D gene (6 bases). The germline V gene has CDR1 SGDLS and CDR2 YYNGEE. The CDR3 totals 15 residues. The V gene lost 3 bases and the J gene lost 2 bases, with 15 bases spanning the gap. CDR3 loop: CASSAGDSPPYEQYF. The CDR3 DNA reads as TGTGCCAGCAGCGCGGGGGACTCACCTCCCTACGAGCAGTACTTC.

The V call is TRBV5-1, the J call TRBJ2-2, with 8 nucleotides matching TRBD1. V shed 7 bases and J 1 base; nucleotides not matched to a gene: 6. Germline lookup yields CDR1 SGHRS and CDR2 YFSETQ. The CDR3 sequence is 15 residues long. The CDR3 sequence is CASFYGTGNTGELFF. In DNA, the CDR3 is TGCGCCAGCTTTTACGGGACAGGGAACACCGGGGAGCTGTTTTTT.